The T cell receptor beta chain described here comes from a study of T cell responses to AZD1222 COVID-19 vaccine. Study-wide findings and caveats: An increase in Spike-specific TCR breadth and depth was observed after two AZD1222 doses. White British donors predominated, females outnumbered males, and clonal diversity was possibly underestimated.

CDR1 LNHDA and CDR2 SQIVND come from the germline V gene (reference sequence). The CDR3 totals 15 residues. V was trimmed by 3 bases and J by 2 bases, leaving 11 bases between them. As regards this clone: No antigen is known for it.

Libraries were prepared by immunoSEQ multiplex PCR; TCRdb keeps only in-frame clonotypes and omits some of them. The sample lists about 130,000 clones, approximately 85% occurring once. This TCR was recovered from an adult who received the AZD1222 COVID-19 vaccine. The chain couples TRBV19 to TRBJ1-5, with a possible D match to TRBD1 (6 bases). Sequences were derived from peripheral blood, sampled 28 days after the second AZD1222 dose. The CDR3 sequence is CASSIRGLGNQPQHF. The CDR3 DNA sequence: TGTGCCAGTAGTATCAGGGGCTTGGGCAATCAGCCCCAGCATTTT.